These T cell receptor beta chains were read from a single sample in a study of blood T cell repertoires in COVID-19. Produced via immunoSEQ multiplex PCR; TCRdb's table is partial and in-frame only. In the table there are about 120,000 clones, 74% of which are singletons. The material sequenced was peripheral blood. These receptors came from a man between 60 and 75 years old with acute or convalescent COVID-19. Both conserved end residues are part of each CDR3. A D gene is named only where the DNA matches it firmly. Clone size, where shown, is once, few, many, or a class for clones that have expanded.

D	size	V	J	CDR3	DNA
-	-	TRBV5-1	TRBJ1-6	CASSLTQTPNSPLHF	TGCGCCAGCAGCCTTACCCAAACACCAAATTCACCCCTCCACTTT
TRBD1	-	TRBV27	TRBJ1-2	CASRRTGGNYGYTF	TGTGCCAGCAGAAGGACAGGGGGGAACTATGGCTACACCTTC
TRBD1	-	TRBV30	TRBJ1-2	CAWVKPTGRGYTF	TGTGCCTGGGTAAAACCGACAGGGAGGGGCTACACCTTC
-	-	TRBV5-6	TRBJ1-2	CASSQGGFYTF	TGTGCCAGCAGCCAGGGAGGGTTCTACACCTTC
TRBD2	-	TRBV30	TRBJ2-1	CAWSVSSGTEQFF	TGTGCCTGGAGTGTGAGTAGCGGGACTGAGCAGTTCTTC
TRBD1	-	TRBV5-6	TRBJ2-7	CASSWNSGTGFYEQYF	TGTGCCAGCAGCTGGAACTCCGGGACAGGTTTCTACGAGCAGTACTTC
-	once	TRBV11-3	TRBJ2-1	CASSYRGGQLGEQFF	TGTGCCAGCAGCTACCGAGGGGGACAATTGGGTGAGCAGTTCTTC
-	-	TRBV15	TRBJ1-3	CATSRDRGNGNTIYF	TGTGCCACCAGCAGAGACAGGGGTAATGGAAACACCATATATTTT
-	-	TRBV3-1/TRBV3-2	TRBJ2-7	CASSRLLGGEQYF	TGTGCCAGCAGCCGACTTCTAGGGGGCGAGCAGTACTTC
-	once	TRBV7-9	TRBJ2-5	CASSNRETQYF	TGTGCCAGCAGCAATCGGGAGACCCAGTACTTC
TRBD1	-	TRBV29-1	TRBJ1-3	CSENRGRTSGNTIYF	TGCAGCGAAAACAGGGGGCGAACGTCTGGAAACACCATATATTTT
TRBD1	-	TRBV10-3	TRBJ2-5	CAISSRGQQQETQYF	TGTGCCATCAGTTCAAGGGGACAGCAACAAGAGACCCAGTACTTC
TRBD1	-	TRBV6-5	TRBJ1-2	CASSYYTAGTGHGYTF	TGTGCCAGCAGTTACTATACTGCCGGGACAGGGCATGGCTACACCTTC
-	-	TRBV29-1	TRBJ1-2	CSVDFIEQGGGYTF	TGCAGCGTTGACTTTATTGAGCAGGGAGGTGGCTACACCTTC
TRBD1	-	TRBV5-6	TRBJ1-2	CASSPAGGAGYGYTF	TGTGCCAGCAGCCCGGCAGGGGGCGCGGGCTATGGCTACACCTTC
-	few	TRBV11-2	TRBJ1-1	CASSLVSGNTEAFF	TGTGCCAGCAGCTTAGTATCAGGGAACACTGAAGCTTTCTTT
-	-	TRBV3-1/TRBV3-2	TRBJ1-1	CASSPGRGNTEAFF	TGTGCCAGCAGCCCCGGGCGGGGGAACACTGAAGCTTTCTTT
-	-	TRBV12-3/TRBV12-4	TRBJ1-2	CASSLGLDYGYTF	TGTGCCAGCAGTTTAGGACTCGACTATGGCTACACCTTC
TRBD2	-	TRBV6-5	TRBJ2-5	CASNSREGTETQYF	TGTGCCAGCAACTCGCGGGAGGGGACGGAGACCCAGTACTTC
-	-	TRBV5-6	TRBJ2-3	CASSWGGRSDTQYF	TGTGCCAGCAGCTGGGGGGGCCGCTCAGATACGCAGTATTTT
TRBD1	few	TRBV5-1	TRBJ1-2	CASRLRDSVGYGYTF	TGCGCCAGCAGACTGAGGGACAGTGTAGGTTATGGCTACACCTTC
-	-	TRBV6-2/TRBV6-3	TRBJ2-7	CASSITSRYEQYF	TGTGCCAGCAGTATAACTAGCCGTTACGAGCAGTACTTC
-	-	TRBV30	TRBJ2-4	CAWSNPTGGIKNIQYF	TGTGCCTGGAGTAACCCAACCGGGGGTATTAAAAACATTCAGTACTTC
-	-	TRBV9	TRBJ1-2	CASSPRDLPSYGYTF	TGTGCCAGCAGCCCCCGGGACTTACCCTCTTATGGCTACACCTTC
TRBD1	-	TRBV2	TRBJ1-1	CAKGTVNTEAFF	TGTGCCAAGGGGACAGTGAACACTGAAGCTTTCTTT
-	-	TRBV21-1	TRBJ1-2	CASSKERTGSVYGYTF	TGTGCCAGCAGCAAAGAAAGGACAGGTAGCGTCTATGGCTACACCTTC
-	-	TRBV7-3	TRBJ2-2	CASSFIPGQNTGELFF	TGTGCCAGCAGTTTTATTCCGGGACAGAACACCGGGGAGCTGTTTTTT
TRBD1	-	TRBV7-6	TRBJ1-2	CASSLAGQGYGYTF	TGTGCCAGCAGCTTAGCGGGACAGGGGTATGGCTACACCTTC
TRBD2	-	TRBV25-1	TRBJ2-2	CASSGTSGKTTGELFF	TGTGCCAGCAGTGGGACTAGCGGAAAGACCACCGGGGAGCTGTTTTTT
-	-	TRBV19	TRBJ2-1	CASTPGGSLRGYNEQFF	TGTGCCAGTACTCCCGGCGGTAGTCTGAGAGGATACAATGAGCAGTTCTTC
-	-	TRBV2	TRBJ1-2	CASSVQGGNYGYTF	TGTGCCAGCAGTGTACAGGGCGGTAACTATGGCTACACCTTC
TRBD1	-	TRBV11-2	TRBJ2-5	CASSGQGARETQYF	TGTGCCAGCAGCGGACAGGGGGCCCGGGAGACCCAGTACTTC
-	-	TRBV2	TRBJ2-7	CASSQNYEQYF	TGTGCCAGCTCACAAAACTACGAGCAGTACTTC
TRBD2	-	TRBV5-1	TRBJ2-1	CASSFGGGPSSYNEQFF	TGCGCCAGCAGCTTCGGCGGGGGGCCCAGCTCCTACAATGAGCAGTTCTTC
TRBD2	-	TRBV5-6	TRBJ2-7	CASSRRGMGMRGREQYF	TGTGCCAGCAGCCGAAGGGGAATGGGGATGCGGGGGAGAGAGCAGTACTTC
-	-	TRBV7-3	TRBJ1-1	CASSSQGGKTEAFF	TGTGCCAGCAGCTCACAGGGAGGGAAGACTGAAGCTTTCTTT
-	once	TRBV11-1	TRBJ2-2	CASNPERRNTGELFF	TGTGCCAGCAATCCTGAGAGGAGAAACACCGGGGAGCTGTTTTTT
TRBD2	-	TRBV5-4	TRBJ2-1	CASSLRLSGGASSYNEQFF	TGTGCCAGCAGCTTGAGACTAAGCGGGGGGGCGAGCTCCTACAATGAGCAGTTCTTC
TRBD1	-	TRBV12-3/TRBV12-4	TRBJ1-1	CARTDRESTEAFF	TGTGCCAGAACAGACAGGGAAAGCACTGAAGCTTTCTTT
TRBD2	-	TRBV6-2/TRBV6-3	TRBJ2-3	CASSYSTFAGDTDTQYF	TGTGCCAGCAGTTACTCAACTTTTGCGGGGGACACAGATACGCAGTATTTT
-	-	TRBV2	TRBJ1-5	CASGGAGNQPQHF	TGTGCCAGCGGGGGGGCCGGGAATCAGCCCCAGCATTTT
TRBD1	-	TRBV5-4	TRBJ2-7	CASSLDVGGSYEQYF	TGTGCCAGCAGCTTGGATGTAGGGGGCTCGTACGAGCAGTACTTC
-	-	TRBV7-8	TRBJ1-2	CASSLEFGLGEGYTF	TGTGCCAGCAGCTTAGAATTCGGCTTAGGGGAAGGCTACACCTTC